This TCR beta chain was captured in a study of cytomegalovirus exposure and HLA in healthy donors. With regard to this clone: The antigen remains undetermined.

The PCR made use of 60 Vbeta and 13 Jbeta primers. Original methodology: An analysis performed later counted roughly 80 million unique TCR beta chains (approximately 10 million of them shared). Libraries were prepared by immunoSEQ multiplex PCR; TCRdb keeps only in-frame clonotypes and omits some of them. D and trimming come from the DNA, and the V and J calls and clone size come from that table. The repertoire holds over 150,000 clones, with roughly 80% as singletons. V lost 7 bases and J lost 4, with 18 bases in between. Germline V gene lookup returns CDR1 SNHLY and CDR2 FYNNEI. The CDR3 contains 15 residues. Findings and limits, study-wide: In an earlier analysis, about 87% or about 30%: the productive usage of most TCR beta V segments. Rarity characterized most TCR sequences, yet some public TCRs appeared in many donors. Several of the most significant clusters appeared, in a later analysis, to be linked to common viral pathogens.

The clonotype was recovered from a man aged 25 to 40 in good health and CMV-seropositive. The genes are TRBV2 and TRBJ2-3; tentatively, D is TRBD2 (7 bases). Sequencing input: PBMCs. Written as DNA, the CDR3 is TGTGCCAGCACGCCACGGGGCGGGGGCTCAGATACGCAGTATTTT. This sequence encodes CASTPRGGGSDTQYF.